This T cell receptor (beta chain) was sequenced during a study of T cell therapy after organ transplantation. V shed 1 base and J shed 2 bases, with 7 bases lying between them. In germline, CDR1 is SGHDT, CDR2 YYEEEE. This CDR3 region has 14 residues. About this clone itself: Antigen specificity is unknown.

Data came from immunoSEQ multiplex PCR; TCRdb stores just in-frame clones and leaves some out. The sample comprises about 48,000 clones, approximately 94% of which are singletons, and about 3.1% rests with the top ten. Sequencing was performed on CD8+ T cells from blood, taken before autologous CMV-specific T cell therapy. The genes are TRBV5-6 and TRBJ1-5; D unclear. The sequence was obtained from a human patient who had received a solid organ transplant and had CMV disease. CDR3 DNA sequence: TGTGCCAGCAGCTTGAGAACTGGCAATCAGCCCCAGCATTTT. Its translation is CASSLRTGNQPQHF. Filled out from reference TRBV5-6 and TRBJ1-5, the complete variable domain reads DAGVTQSPTHLIKTRGQQVTLRCSPKSGHDTVSWYQQALGQGPQFIFQYYEEEERQRGNFPDRFSGHQFPNYSSELNVNALLLGDSALYLCASSLRTGNQPQHFGDGTRLSIL.